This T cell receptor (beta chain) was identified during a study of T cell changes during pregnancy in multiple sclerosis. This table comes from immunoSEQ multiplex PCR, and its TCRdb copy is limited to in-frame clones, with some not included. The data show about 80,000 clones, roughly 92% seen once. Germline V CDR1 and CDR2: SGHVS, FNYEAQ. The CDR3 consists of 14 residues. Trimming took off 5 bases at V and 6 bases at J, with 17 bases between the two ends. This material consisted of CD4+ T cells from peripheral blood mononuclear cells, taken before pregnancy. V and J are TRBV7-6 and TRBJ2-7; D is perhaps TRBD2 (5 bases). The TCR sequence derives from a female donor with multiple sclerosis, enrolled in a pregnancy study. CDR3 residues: CASSPDFSQGEQYF. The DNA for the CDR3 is TGTGCCAGCAGCCCGGACTTCTCTCAAGGCGAGCAGTACTTC.